These T cell receptor beta chains were read from a single sample in a study of cytomegalovirus exposure and HLA in healthy donors. TCRdb's table, derived via immunoSEQ multiplex PCR, lists solely in-frame clones and lacks some. The sample records 75,000 to 90,000 clones, around 79% being singletons. Sequenced input: PBMCs. These receptors were obtained from a woman aged 35 to 49 in good health and CMV-seropositive. CDR3s include the opening cysteine and the closing phenylalanine or tryptophan. The D gene is left open where the match is weak. Part of the rows lack a size; the others show once, few, many or a class for expanded clones.

v_gene	j_gene	abundance	d_gene	CDR3nt	CDR3aa
TRBV18	TRBJ2-1	.	TRBD2	TGTGCCAGCTCAGCACTAGCGGGGCTTTCCTACAATGAGCAGTTCTTC	CASSALAGLSYNEQFF
TRBV7-6	TRBJ2-1	once	TRBD2	TGTGCCAGCAGCTACCGACTAGCGGGGGCGGTGGACAATGAGCAGTTCTTC	CASSYRLAGAVDNEQFF
TRBV6-6	TRBJ2-2	.	.	TGTGCCAGCAGGCAGCGCCGTGGCACCGGGGAGCTGTTTTTT	CASRQRRGTGELFF
TRBV30	TRBJ1-2	.	TRBD1	TGTGCCTGGAACAGACAGGGCGGTGGCTACACCTTC	CAWNRQGGGYTF
TRBV28	TRBJ1-1	.	.	TGTGCCAGCAGTTTGTGGGGGGGGAACACTGAAGCTTTCTTT	CASSLWGGNTEAFF
TRBV5-4	TRBJ1-6	once	TRBD1	TGTGCCAGCAGCCCCCGCGGGGACAGGGGTTCACCCCTCCACTTT	CASSPRGDRGSPLHF
TRBV6-6	TRBJ1-5	.	.	TGTGCCAGTCAGGATCAGAAGAATCAGCCCCAGCATTTT	CASQDQKNQPQHF
TRBV7-8	TRBJ2-7	.	.	TGTGCCAGCAGCTTAGGTGGGGGCCCCTTAGGCTACGAGCAGTACTTC	CASSLGGGPLGYEQYF
TRBV6-6	TRBJ2-7	.	TRBD1	TGTGCCAGCAGTTACCCCGGGACAGGGGATGACGAGCAGTACTTC	CASSYPGTGDDEQYF
TRBV6-1	TRBJ2-4	.	.	TGTGCCAGCAGTGAAGAAGACAGGTTGGGTGACAACATTCAGTACTTC	CASSEEDRLGDNIQYF
TRBV19	TRBJ2-7	.	.	TGTGCCAGTAGAGCGCCGGGACATAACTACGAGCAGTACTTC	CASRAPGHNYEQYF
TRBV6-5	TRBJ2-3	.	TRBD2	TGTGCCAGCAAAAGCGGGGGGGCTGGAGCAGATACGCAGTATTTT	CASKSGGAGADTQYF